These 26 T cell receptor beta chains originate from one sample sequenced in a study of T cell responses to AZD1222 COVID-19 vaccine. The assay was immunoSEQ multiplex PCR, and TCRdb's table has in-frame clones only and misses some. The data show fewer than 150,000 clones, around nine tenths seen once. Source: peripheral blood, taken 28 days after the second AZD1222 dose. These receptors all come from an adult who received the AZD1222 COVID-19 vaccine.

The chain carries TRBV2 and TRBJ2-5, with D possibly TRBD1 on 5 matching bases. CDR1 is SNHLY, CDR2 FYNNEI, per germline. Trimming pared 5 bases from V and 1 base from J, leaving 8 bases between. The CDR3 runs 13 residues. The CDR3 here is CASSRQFQETQYF. DNA for the CDR3: TGTGCCAGCAGTAGACAGTTCCAAGAGACCCAGTACTTC. Complete variable domain (other parts from reference TRBV2 and TRBJ2-5): EPEVTQTPSHQVTQMGQEVILRCVPISNHLYFYWYRQILGQKVEFLVSFYNNEISEKSEIFDDQFSVERPDGSNFTLKIRSTKLEDSAMYFCASSRQFQETQYFGPGTRLLVL.

This clone was recorded a few times. The CDR3 region is CASSLAVAGGQYEQYF. As DNA, the CDR3 is TGCGCCAGCAGCTTGGCTGTTGCGGGGGGGCAGTACGAGCAGTACTTC. J is TRBJ2-7 and V is TRBV5-1; 9 bases line up with TRBD2. CDR1 is SGHRS and CDR2 is YFSETQ in the germline V gene. The CDR3 sequence is 16 residues long. The V and J ends lost 0 bases and 4 bases, in that order; junction bases with no gene match: 8.

In this sample, this clone turned up many times. CDR3 in amino acids: CACYRILYEQYF. In nucleotides, the CDR3 is TGTGCCTGTTACAGAATTCTCTACGAGCAGTACTTC. This chain uses TRBV27 with TRBJ2-7; D not certain. Deletions cut 11 bases from V and 3 bases from J, with 14 bases between. The germline V gene encodes CDR1 MNHEY and CDR2 SMNVEV (reference sequence). The CDR3 is made up of 12 amino acids.

The chain recombines TRBV5-1 with TRBJ2-1; TRBD1 is a possible D gene (6 bases). Trimming stripped 0 bases from V and 3 bases from J, with 13 bases between. The germline gives CDR1 SGHRS, CDR2 YFSETQ. CDR3 length: 16 residues. CDR3 loop: CASSLGNRVGYNEQFF. The CDR3 DNA is TGCGCCAGCAGCTTGGGGAACAGGGTGGGCTACAATGAGCAGTTCTTC.

The chain links TRBV6-5 to TRBJ1-5; no reliable D call. The V gene lost 4 bases and the J gene lost 3 bases, with 13 bases spanning the gap. The CDR3 runs 15 residues. Germline values: CDR1 MNHEY, CDR2 SVGAGI. As DNA, the CDR3 is TGTGCCAGCAGTTTTGGACGGCCCCTCAATCAGCCCCAGCATTTT. It yields the protein CASSFGRPLNQPQHF.

The J gene is TRBJ2-7, the V gene TRBV19, with TRBD2 matching over 12 bases. V lost 5 bases, J lost 7 bases, and 3 bases stayed unmatched. The CDR3 is 13 amino acids. Germline V CDR1 and CDR2: LNHDA, SQIVND (reference sequence). The CDR3 region is CASSSLAGGEQYF. The CDR3, as DNA: TGTGCCAGTAGTTCGCTAGCGGGAGGGGAGCAGTACTTC.

The gene calls are TRBV2 and TRBJ1-2; no firm D call. The CDR3 has 16 amino acids. Germline V gene lookup returns CDR1 SNHLY and CDR2 FYNNEI. V gave up 8 bases and J gave up 4 bases, with 23 bases separating them. This chain's CDR3 is CASQGSFYLNLYGYTF. The DNA for the CDR3 is TGTGCCAGCCAAGGGTCCTTTTACTTAAACCTCTATGGCTACACCTTC.

This chain uses TRBV19 with TRBJ1-4, with D tentatively TRBD1 (5 bases). CDR3 length equals 15 residues. Germline values: CDR1 LNHDA, CDR2 SQIVND (reference sequence). V was clipped by 3 bases and J by 11 bases, with 19 bases between them. The chain's CDR3 is CASSIVGLSKGKLFF. CDR3 DNA sequence: TGTGCCAGTAGTATCGTAGGGTTAAGCAAGGGGAAACTGTTTTTT.

The chain links TRBV15 to TRBJ2-7, with a weak D call TRBD2 (5 bases). Germline V gives CDR1 LNHNV, CDR2 YYDKDF (reference sequence). The CDR3 has 15 amino acids. Trimming removed 0 bases at V and 2 bases at J, with 11 bases between. The CDR3 region has the DNA TGTGCCACCAGCAGAGATAAAACGGGAACCTACGAGCAGTACTTC. Its translation is CATSRDKTGTYEQYF.

The rearrangement joins TRBV11-2 to TRBJ2-5; 12 bases fit TRBD2. The J segment lost 5 bases and the V segment lost 5 bases, leaving 9 bases of the junction unmatched. Germline CDR1 SGHAT, CDR2 FQNNGV. The CDR3 spans 16 residues. The CDR3 sequence: CASSRTSGTTRETQYF. The CDR3, as DNA: TGTGCCAGCAGCCGGACTAGCGGGACCACCCGGGAGACCCAGTACTTC.

J is TRBJ2-7 and V is TRBV28, with no clear D. The V end lost 2 bases, the J end lost 2 bases, and 10 bases lay between the germline ends. This CDR3 spans 14 amino acids. The germline CDR1 and CDR2 sequences are MDHEN and SYDVKM. The DNA for the CDR3 is TGTGCCAGCAGTTTAGACGAAGGGACCTACGAGCAGTACTTC. Encoded protein: CASSLDEGTYEQYF. Filled out from reference TRBV28 and TRBJ2-7, the complete variable domain reads DVKVTQSSRYLVKRTGEKVFLECVQDMDHENMFWYRQDPGLGLRLIYFSYDVKMKEKGDIPEGYSVSREKKERFSLILESASTNQTSMYLCASSLDEGTYEQYFGPGTRLTVT.

This chain connects TRBV5-1 to TRBJ2-7, with 12 nucleotides matching TRBD2. Germline CDR1 is SGHRS and CDR2 is YFSETQ. V lost 4 bases and J lost 4; bases outside the gene matches: 12. The CDR3 extends over 17 amino acids. The CDR3 coding sequence is TGCGCCAGCAGCCAACTATCTACTAGCGGGGGGCTTTACGAGCAGTACTTC. Amino acid sequence: CASSQLSTSGGLYEQYF.

The chain is built from TRBV30 and TRBJ1-2, with TRBD1 matching over 8 bases. This CDR3 is 11 amino acids long. Germline lookup yields CDR1 GTSNPN and CDR2 SVGIG (reference sequence). V lost 0 bases to trimming and J lost 12 bases; unmatched junction nucleotides: 3. The DNA for the CDR3 is TGTGCCTGGAGTGTTCAGGGGGCGCACACCTTC. Its translation is CAWSVQGAHTF.

The chain joins TRBV28 to TRBJ2-5; 7 bases are a match to TRBD1. Germline V gene lookup returns CDR1 MDHEN and CDR2 SYDVKM. This CDR3 contains 14 residues. The ends lost 6 bases at V and 5 bases at J; junction bases unmatched: 9. As DNA, the CDR3 is TGTGCCAGCAGACCGACAGGACAGGAGGAGACCCAGTACTTC. As protein: CASRPTGQEETQYF.

The rearrangement uses TRBV30 and TRBJ1-6, with D unresolved. The germline V gene encodes CDR1 GTSNPN and CDR2 SVGIG (reference sequence). This CDR3 spans 16 amino acids. Between the trimmed V and J ends, which lost 3 bases and 5 bases, there was a span of 17 bases. CDR3: CAWSPRGRRNNSPLHF. The DNA for the CDR3 is TGTGCCTGGAGCCCCCGAGGGAGAAGAAATAATTCACCCCTCCACTTT.

This clone was found once. This chain joins TRBV3-1 (or the pseudogene TRBV3-2) and TRBJ2-5, with TRBD2 as a possible D gene (5 bases). CDR1 is LGHDT, CDR2 YNNKEL, per germline (reference sequence). Deletions cut 1 base from V and 5 bases from J, with 8 bases between. The CDR3 consists of 13 residues. The DNA of the CDR3 is TGTGCCAGCAGCCAAGGTCCGGGGGAGACCCAGTACTTC. It specifies CASSQGPGETQYF.

This clone occurred once. The rearrangement joins TRBV9 to TRBJ2-2; D is uncertain. The V end was cut by 2 bases, the J end by 0 bases, with 14 bases between. The germline V gene encodes CDR1 SGDLS and CDR2 YYNGEE. The CDR3 consists of 17 residues. Here the CDR3 reads CASSVTRLPSNTGELFF. CDR3 bases: TGTGCCAGCAGCGTTACACGACTGCCATCGAACACCGGGGAGCTGTTTTTT.

The chain uses TRBV19 and TRBJ1-2; 8 bases align to TRBD1. J lost 4 bases, V lost 3 bases, and 10 bases had no gene match. Germline assignment: CDR1 LNHDA and CDR2 SQIVND (reference sequence). The CDR3 is made up of 16 amino acids. CDR3 sequence (DNA): TGTGCCAGTAGTATTCTCTTCAGGGGGCCAGGCTATGGCTACACCTTC. Translating gives CASSILFRGPGYGYTF.

In the case of this clone: Mismatch with germline at one junction end may stem from a read error. In DNA, the CDR3 is TGTGCCAGCTCCCCACCAGGGGACGAGCAGTACTTC. Amino acid sequence: CASSPPGDEQYF. This chain connects TRBV18 to TRBJ2-7; D perhaps matches TRBD1 (6 bases). CDR1 and CDR2 from the germline V gene are KGHSH and LQKENI. The CDR3 spans 12 residues.

The rearrangement joins TRBV6-1 to TRBJ2-3; a possible D gene is TRBD2 (6 bases). Germline values: CDR1 MNHNS, CDR2 SASEGT. The V and J ends lost 3 bases and 3 bases respectively, with 22 bases between them. CDR3 size: 18 residues. CDR3 sequence: CASSEVAFGTGNTDTQYF. As DNA, the CDR3 is TGTGCCAGCAGTGAGGTGGCCTTCGGGACTGGAAATACAGATACGCAGTATTTT.

This chain links TRBV14 with TRBJ2-1; D not certain. Germline V gene lookup returns CDR1 SGHDN and CDR2 FVKESK. Trimming removed 5 bases from V and 6 bases from J, with 11 bases in between. The length of the CDR3 is 13 residues. The chain's CDR3 is CASSTIRSNEQFF. The DNA for the CDR3 is TGTGCCAGCAGCACGATTAGAAGCAATGAGCAGTTCTTC. The whole variable domain, remainder taken from reference TRBV14 and TRBJ2-1, is EAGVTQFPSHSVIEKGQTVTLRCDPISGHDNLYWYRRVMGKEIKFLLHFVKESKQDESGMPNNRFLAERTGGTYSTLKVQPAELEDSGVYFCASSTIRSNEQFFGPGTRLTVL.

This clone appeared a single time. The chain uses TRBV5-6 and TRBJ2-3; 9 bases align to TRBD2. The CDR3 is 18 residues long. V lost 0 bases to trimming and J lost 0 bases; unmatched junction nucleotides: 8. Germline V gene sequence: CDR1 SGHDT, CDR2 YYEEEE. This CDR3 reads CASSLVGFAGGSTDTQYF. CDR3 DNA: TGTGCCAGCAGCTTGGTAGGGTTCGCGGGGGGGAGCACAGATACGCAGTATTTT.

This clone came up once. The chain carries TRBV7-9 and TRBJ2-3, with 8 positions matching TRBD2. V shed 4 bases, J shed 3 bases, and the junction held 9 bases outside the gene matches. Per germline, CDR1 SEHNR and CDR2 FQNEAQ (reference sequence). This CDR3 has 16 residues. The CDR3: CASSSIGERGTDTQYF. CDR3 nucleotide sequence: TGTGCCAGCAGCTCTATAGGGGAGCGGGGGACAGATACGCAGTATTTT.

The chain couples TRBV11-2 to TRBJ1-1, with D possibly being TRBD1 (5 bases). The CDR3 has 13 amino acids. The germline gives CDR1 SGHAT, CDR2 FQNNGV. Between the trimmed V and J ends, which lost 5 bases and 8 bases, there was a span of 15 bases. The CDR3 DNA reads TGTGCCAGCAGCGCGACTATGGGACCCGAAGCTTTCTTT. It yields the protein CASSATMGPEAFF.

This rearrangement joins TRBV11-3 to TRBJ2-2; D may be TRBD1 (5 bases). CDR1 SGHNT and CDR2 YENEEA come from the germline V gene. The CDR3 runs to 15 residues. The V gene lost 1 base and the J gene lost 4 bases, with 10 bases spanning the gap. As DNA, the CDR3 is TGTGCCAGCAGCTTAGTGCAGGGTGGCACCGGGGAGCTGTTTTTT. Protein sequence: CASSLVQGGTGELFF.

The rearrangement joins TRBV6-5 to TRBJ2-7, with D maybe TRBD2 (6 bases). The CDR3 is 15 amino acids. The ends were cut back, 8 bases at V and 0 bases at J, with 17 bases in the middle. The V gene's germline CDR1 is MNHEY and CDR2 SVGAGI. The CDR3 nucleotides read TGTGCCAGCCATTCGGACCGGGGGAGCTCCTACGAGCAGTACTTC. Protein product: CASHSDRGSSYEQYF.